The source of this T cell receptor (beta chain) is a study of tumor-infiltrating lymphocytes in primary liver carcinoma. Points from the study as a whole: Blood's top-250-clone fraction was significantly lower than that of tumors (p = 0.039).

Comment on this clonotype: Its target is unknown. Germline is not matched at one junction end, which may reflect a read error.

A constant-region primer served to make TCR beta cDNA from roughly 500 ng total RNA. Researchers made the TCR beta libraries by running three nested multiplex PCR rounds with slightly modified ARM-PCR. The first two PCR rounds used TRBV1-TRBV30 forward primers with a C-beta reverse primer, roughly 10 cycles each. One entry per CDR3 protein, called by TCRdb with MiXCR from the multiplex PCR reads. The data hold approximately 300,000 distinct CDR3 sequences, with 50% to 70% observed a single time. The CDR3 extends over 16 amino acids. Germline-derived CDR1 and CDR2 are SGHNT and YYREEE (reference sequence). Germline DNA was also extracted, and blood RNA derived from unsorted whole blood. Every patient had chronic HBV infection and was treatment-naive.

This chain connects TRBV5-4 to TRBJ2-2, with D possibly being TRBD1 (7 bases). The specimen sequenced was peripheral blood. The receptor comes from a man aged 35 to 55 with primary liver carcinoma and hepatitis B virus infection. CDR3 bases: TGTGCCAGCAGCGTGACCCAGGGGGGAGGCACCGGGGAGCCGTTTTTT. It encodes CASSVTQGGGTGEPFF. The variable domain in full, with the rest retrieved from reference TRBV5-4 and TRBJ2-2, is ETGVTQSPTHLIKTRGQQVTLRCSSQSGHNTVSWYQQALGQGPQFIFQYYREEENGRGNFPPRFSGLQFPNYSSELNVNALELDDSALYLCASSVTQGGGTGEPFFGEGSRLTVL.